A single sample gave rise to the 23 T cell receptor beta chains below, sequenced in a study of Graves' ophthalmopathy and Graves' hyperthyroidism. Amplifying from RNA transcripts, the study obtained TCR beta CDR3 regions. The authors performed first-round RT-PCR with HTBI primers and then a second-round multiplex PCR. TCRdb called the multiplex PCR reads again in MiXCR, with one record for every CDR3 protein. The repertoire holds around 1.1 million distinct CDR3 sequences, with about 40% as singletons. The sequencing sample was made of peripheral blood or thyroid tissue (not recorded which). These receptors originate from an adult man with Graves' hyperthyroidism.

This chain uses TRBV19 with TRBJ1-2, with TRBD1 identical over 7 bases. Germline CDR1 LNHDA, CDR2 SQIVND (reference sequence). Unmatched junction bases numbered 6, after V lost 3 bases and J lost 2 bases. The CDR3 loop spans 15 amino acids. CDR3: CASSIRQGENYGYTF. The CDR3 DNA sequence: TGTGCCAGTAGTATTCGACAGGGAGAAAACTATGGCTACACCTTC.

This clonotype was observed many times. The gene calls are TRBV7-3 and TRBJ2-7, with 10 bases identical to TRBD2. The ends lost 5 bases at V and 2 bases at J; junction bases unmatched: 3. Germline assignment: CDR1 SGHTA and CDR2 FQGTGA. CDR3 length: 14 amino acids. The CDR3 DNA reads as TGTGCCAGCAGCCGCAGCGGGAGGGCCTACGAGCAGTACTTC. It is translated as CASSRSGRAYEQYF.

This clonotype was recorded at least ten times. DNA for the CDR3: TGTGCCAGCAGCCTACCGTCATATAATTCACCCCTCCACTTT. Protein sequence: CASSLPSYNSPLHF. The chain recombines TRBV2 with TRBJ1-6, with no clear D. The germline V and J ends were trimmed by 6 bases and 4 bases, with 10 bases remaining between them. Germline-derived CDR1 and CDR2 are SNHLY and FYNNEI. The CDR3 loop spans 14 amino acids.

The table lists this clonotype with many counts. This chain connects TRBV7-9 to TRBJ1-5; TRBD1 might be the D (6 bases). CDR3 length: 14 amino acids. In germline, CDR1 is SEHNR, CDR2 FQNEAQ (reference sequence). V was pared by 5 bases and J by 3 bases, with 11 bases between. The CDR3 is CASSLGQLNQPQHF. The CDR3 DNA sequence: TGTGCCAGCAGCCTAGGACAGCTCAATCAGCCCCAGCATTTT.

The CDR3 here is CASSFNLGEQYF. The CDR3 DNA follows: TGTGCCAGCAGCTTTAATCTTGGCGAGCAGTACTTC. This chain links TRBV5-6 with TRBJ2-7; D is unresolved. V was trimmed by 2 bases and J by 6 bases, leaving 9 bases between them. The CDR3 totals 12 residues. Germline assignment: CDR1 SGHDT and CDR2 YYEEEE.

Ten or more counts support this clonotype. The chain combines TRBV7-9 with TRBJ1-1, with D possibly being TRBD1 (5 bases). The CDR3 is made up of 15 amino acids. Germline CDR1 and CDR2: SEHNR and FQNEAQ (reference sequence). The ends were cut back, 4 bases at V and 3 bases at J, with 15 bases in the middle. CDR3 residues: CASSSTRGLYTEAFF. For the CDR3, the DNA is TGTGCCAGCAGCTCAACACGGGGCTTATACACTGAAGCTTTCTTT. The whole variable domain, filled in from reference TRBV7-9 and TRBJ1-1, reads DTGVSQNPRHKITKRGQNVTFRCDPISEHNRLYWYRQTLGQGPEFLTYFQNEAQLEKSRLLSDRFSAERPKGSFSTLEIQRTEQGDSAMYLCASSSTRGLYTEAFFGQGTRLTVV.

The chain employs TRBV20-1 and TRBJ2-7; D is perhaps TRBD1 or TRBD2 (5 bases each). There are 16 residues in the CDR3. The germline V gene has CDR1 DFQATT and CDR2 SNEGSKA (reference sequence). V was clipped by 6 bases and J by 5 bases, with 26 bases between them. CDR3 coding DNA: TGCAGTGCCATGAGGGGAGACAATTGGTATTCGGACGAGCAGTACTTC. Encoded protein: CSAMRGDNWYSDEQYF.

Of note for this clonotype: This may be a read error: a much more frequent sequence differs by one nucleotide. The V call is TRBV10-3, the J call TRBJ1-2; the D is unclear. Germline V gives CDR1 ENHRY, CDR2 SYGVKD. V gave up 10 bases and J gave up 10 bases, with 28 bases separating them. This CDR3 is built from 15 residues. In DNA, the CDR3 is TGTGCCAGCAGCCCCTTCTCCGGGCCGACGGGCGACTACACCTTC. It encodes CASSPFSGPTGDYTF.

Only a few counts were recorded for this clonotype. The CDR3 sequence: CASSRTDPTYEQYF. The CDR3 DNA reads TGTGCCAGCAGCCGGACGGACCCTACCTACGAGCAGTACTTC. V is TRBV5-8 and J is TRBJ2-7; D remains unclear. The length of the CDR3 is 14 residues. CDR1 is SGHTS and CDR2 is YDEGEE in the germline V gene. V was trimmed by 4 bases and J by 2 bases, leaving 13 bases between them.

The chain is built from TRBV12-3 or TRBV12-4 and TRBJ1-5; D remains unclear. Trimming removed 7 bases from V and 1 base from J, with 11 bases in between. CDR3 length equals 14 residues. The CDR3 here is CASTKDGSNQPQHF. The CDR3, as DNA: TGTGCCAGCACTAAGGACGGAAGCAATCAGCCCCAGCATTTT.

J is TRBJ1-1 and V is TRBV10-3; TRBD1 matches 7 bases. CDR1 and CDR2 (germline): ENHRY, SYGVKD. The length of the CDR3 is 18 residues. Losses at the gene ends were 5 bases for V and 1 base for J; bases not matched to a gene: 16. As DNA, the CDR3 is TGTGCCATCAGTTTCCTTCGACAGGGAGCTCACAAGAACACTGAAGCTTTCTTT. Its translation is CAISFLRQGAHKNTEAFF.

This chain joins TRBV19 and TRBJ1-3, with D maybe TRBD1 (5 bases). CDR3 length: 14 amino acids. The germline V gene encodes CDR1 LNHDA and CDR2 SQIVND (reference sequence). Trimming took off 11 bases at V and 0 bases at J, with 14 bases between the two ends. The CDR3 here is CAGHRGISGNTIYF. In DNA form, the CDR3 reads TGTGCCGGACACAGAGGGATCTCTGGAAACACCATATATTTT. Based on the CDR3 plus reference TRBV19 and TRBJ1-3, the full variable domain is DGGITQSPKYLFRKEGQNVTLSCEQNLNHDAMYWYRQDPGQGLRLIYYSQIVNDFQKGDIAEGYSVSREKKESFPLTVTSAQKNPTAFYLCAGHRGISGNTIYFGEGSWLTVV.

This clonotype has at least ten counts. This chain connects TRBV5-8 to TRBJ2-6; D possibly corresponds to TRBD1 (6 bases). The germline V gene encodes CDR1 SGHTS and CDR2 YDEGEE. This CDR3 is 17 amino acids long. Trimming stripped 1 base from V and 0 bases from J, with 11 bases between. This CDR3 reads CASSLRQGSSGANVLTF. The CDR3 DNA reads TGTGCCAGCAGCTTGCGGCAGGGGAGCTCTGGGGCCAACGTCCTGACTTTC.

This clonotype was detected once. The chain carries TRBV20-1 and TRBJ2-7; D is unclear. CDR1 is DFQATT, CDR2 SNEGSKA, per germline (reference sequence). There are 10 residues in the CDR3. Trimming removed 1 base from V and 7 bases from J, with 5 bases in between. The CDR3 nucleotides are TGCAGTGCTAGAGTGACGGAGCAGTACTTC. Amino acids: CSARVTEQYF.

A single count supports this clonotype. A much larger clone differs by one base, so this may be a read error. The CDR3 bases are TGTGCCGGCAGCCCAAACTGGTCTGGAAACACCATATATTTT. Protein sequence: CAGSPNWSGNTIYF. The chain couples TRBV7-9 to TRBJ1-3, with unresolved D. The germline CDR1 and CDR2 sequences are SEHNR and FQNEAQ (reference sequence). This CDR3 contains 14 residues. The full variable domain, in which reference TRBV7-9 and TRBJ1-3 provide the parts outside the CDR3, is DTGVSQNPRHKITKRGQNVTFRCDPISEHNRLYWYRQTLGQGPEFLTYFQNEAQLEKSRLLSDRFSAERPKGSFSTLEIQRTEQGDSAMYLCAGSPNWSGNTIYFGEGSWLTVV.

CDR3 region: CASNKDGGGYTF. CDR3 coding DNA: TGTGCCAGCAATAAAGATGGGGGCGGCTACACCTTC. The gene calls are TRBV2 and TRBJ1-2; D perhaps matches TRBD1 (6 bases). The CDR3 has 12 residues. Germline loops: CDR1 SNHLY, CDR2 FYNNEI. V lost 7 bases, J lost 8 bases, and 14 bases lay in between.

This clonotype occurred many times. The chain links TRBV2 to TRBJ1-2, with D perhaps TRBD1 (5 bases). The germline CDR1 and CDR2 sequences are SNHLY and FYNNEI. Trimming stripped 6 bases from V and 6 bases from J, with 14 bases between. The CDR3 spans 13 residues. The CDR3 DNA is TGTGCCAGCAGCGGGGGGGGAGTCGATGGCTACACCTTC. Its translation is CASSGGGVDGYTF.

This clonotype has at least ten counts. The chain couples TRBV19 to TRBJ1-1, with D unresolved. The V end was cut by 6 bases, the J end by 5 bases, with 10 bases between. CDR1 is LNHDA and CDR2 is SQIVND in the germline V gene (reference sequence). The CDR3 consists of 12 residues. CDR3 DNA: TGTGCCAGTAGGACACCGAGGACTGAAGCTTTCTTT. Its translation is CASRTPRTEAFF. The full variable domain, in which reference TRBV19 and TRBJ1-1 provide the parts outside the CDR3, is DGGITQSPKYLFRKEGQNVTLSCEQNLNHDAMYWYRQDPGQGLRLIYYSQIVNDFQKGDIAEGYSVSREKKESFPLTVTSAQKNPTAFYLCASRTPRTEAFFGQGTRLTVV.

V is TRBV10-2 and J is TRBJ2-7, with 7 bases lining up with TRBD2. Germline-derived CDR1 and CDR2 are WSHSY and SAAADI. The CDR3 extends over 13 amino acids. V lost 4 bases to trimming and J lost 3 bases; unmatched junction nucleotides: 3. CDR3 nucleotides: TGCGCCAGCAGTGCCGGACTAGGCTACGAGCAGTACTTC. It translates to CASSAGLGYEQYF.

In this sample, this clonotype turned up a few times. V and J are TRBV6-5 and TRBJ1-2; D is ambiguous. The CDR3 runs to 14 residues. Germline V gene sequence: CDR1 MNHEY, CDR2 SVGAGI. The V end was cut by 2 bases, the J end by 5 bases, with 12 bases between. The CDR3 reads CASSYRGETYGYTF. Here the CDR3 DNA reads TGTGCCAGCAGTTACCGGGGAGAGACGTATGGCTACACCTTC.

The gene calls are TRBV25-1 and TRBJ2-3; TRBD2 is a possible D gene (5 bases). V dropped 4 bases and J dropped 8 bases, with 13 bases sitting between them. CDR1 MGHDK and CDR2 SYGVNS come from the germline V gene. This CDR3 spans 13 amino acids. CDR3: CASSGVGRGTQYF. The CDR3 nucleotides are TGTGCCAGCAGTGGAGTAGGACGGGGTACGCAGTATTTT.

This clonotype was recorded many times. The rearrangement uses TRBV4-3 and TRBJ2-5, with TRBD1 as a possible D gene (6 bases). V lost 5 bases and J lost 4, with 14 bases in between. The CDR3 contains 14 residues. Germline V lookup: CDR1 LGHNA, CDR2 YSLEER. The CDR3 region is CASSSTWGPETQYF. The DNA for the CDR3 is TGCGCCAGCAGCTCCACCTGGGGGCCAGAGACCCAGTACTTC.

V is TRBV7-2 and J is TRBJ2-7, with TRBD1 matching 10 bases. The length of the CDR3 is 14 residues. CDR1 is SGHTA and CDR2 is FQGNSA in the germline V gene. The J segment lost 6 bases and the V segment lost 5 bases, leaving 7 bases of the junction unmatched. CDR3 amino acids: CASSGQGGPSEQYF. CDR3 nucleotides: TGTGCCAGCAGCGGACAGGGGGGCCCCTCCGAGCAGTACTTC.